One T cell receptor (beta chain) is described in this entry. What it binds is not known. The PCR ran on 60 Vbeta and 13 Jbeta primers. Profiled with immunoSEQ multiplex PCR; TCRdb holds only in-frame clones, not every one. The data hold tens of thousands of clones, with roughly 84% observed a single time. Trimming stripped 6 bases from V and 2 bases from J, with 16 bases between. Germline V CDR1 and CDR2: SQVTM, ANQGSEA. CDR3 length equals 15 residues. The sample is drawn from a study of cytomegalovirus exposure and HLA in healthy donors. Overall study findings and caveats: Presence/absence analyses took donor sequencing depth as roughly uniform.

This clonotype was sampled from a young woman in good health and CMV-seronegative. Sequenced material: PBMCs. V gene TRBV29-1 combines with J gene TRBJ1-4; D perhaps matches TRBD1 (6 bases). In DNA, the CDR3 is TGCAGCGTCGGCCCCCCAGGGGCGACTAATGAAAAACTGTTTTTT. Its translation: CSVGPPGATNEKLFF.